This T cell receptor beta chain was profiled in a study of blood T cell repertoires in COVID-19. Across the study: Researchers got acute and convalescent COVID-19 samples from the United States, Italy and Spain.

The table lists this clone with a count of one. Germline assignment: CDR1 LNHNV and CDR2 YYDKDF (reference sequence). This CDR3 spans 15 amino acids. The V end was cut by 1 base, the J end by 5 bases, with 11 bases between. As handled by the study authors: Scientists estimated how many nucleated cells there were by amplifying reference gene primers. The repertoire was sequenced with immunoSEQ multiplex PCR; TCRdb's copy has only in-frame clones and lacks some. The DNA gave D and trimming, while V, J and clone size come from that table. The table lists about half a million clones, around 85% of them singletons.

The sequenced material came from peripheral blood. The sequence was obtained from a human donor in a cohort sampled during active COVID-19. J is TRBJ1-4 and V is TRBV15, with a weak D call TRBD1 (5 bases). CDR3 region: CATSRAQGPNEKLFF. CDR3 DNA sequence: TGTGCCACCAGCAGAGCGCAGGGCCCAAATGAAAAACTGTTTTTT. Full variable domain (rest looked up from reference TRBV15 and TRBJ1-4): DAMVIQNPRYQVTQFGKPVTLSCSQTLNHNVMYWYQQKSSQAPKLLFHYYDKDFNNEADTPDNFQSRRPNTSFCFLDIRSPGLGDTAMYLCATSRAQGPNEKLFFGSGTQLSVL.